Shown below are 23 T cell receptor beta chains from a single sample sequenced in a study of technical replicates of blood from several donors. The repertoire was sequenced with immunoSEQ multiplex PCR; TCRdb's copy has only in-frame clones and lacks some. The data contain 70,000 or so clones, 95% to 98% of them singletons. Input material: T cells isolated from PBMCs. The receptors were gathered from a human donor in good health.

The genes are TRBV10-3 and TRBJ1-1, with 7 positions matching TRBD1. CDR1 is ENHRY and CDR2 is SYGVKD in the germline V gene. The V and J ends lost 4 bases and 3 bases, in that order; junction bases with no gene match: 8. The CDR3 runs to 15 residues. The CDR3 spells CAISALQGKDTEAFF. The CDR3 DNA reads TGTGCCATCAGTGCCCTACAGGGGAAGGACACTGAAGCTTTCTTT.

The rearrangement joins TRBV4-1 to TRBJ2-1, with a possible D match to TRBD2 (5 bases). V lost 5 bases and J 5 bases, leaving 22 bases between the germline ends. The CDR3 is made up of 17 amino acids. Germline loops: CDR1 MGHRA, CDR2 YSYEKL. CDR3: CASSSLYEGSTDNEQFF. The CDR3 coding sequence is TGCGCCAGCAGCTCCCTTTATGAGGGAAGCACTGACAATGAGCAGTTCTTC.

The V call is TRBV27, the J call TRBJ2-1; tentatively, D is TRBD2 (6 bases). The V gene's germline CDR1 is MNHEY and CDR2 SMNVEV (reference sequence). This CDR3 has 15 amino acids. Trimming took off 5 bases at V and 6 bases at J, with 17 bases between the two ends. The CDR3 sequence: CASSQGLEGLNEQFF. The CDR3 DNA is TGTGCCAGCAGTCAGGGACTCGAAGGCCTCAATGAGCAGTTCTTC.

V and J are TRBV30 and TRBJ1-1, with D perhaps TRBD1 (5 bases). The germline gives CDR1 GTSNPN, CDR2 SVGIG (reference sequence). The CDR3 is 16 amino acids. Trimming left V 0 bases short and J 2 bases short, with 16 bases between. CDR3 sequence: CAWSVFSPGGNTEAFF. The DNA for the CDR3 is TGTGCCTGGAGTGTATTCTCGCCGGGGGGAAACACTGAAGCTTTCTTT.

The rearrangement links TRBV30 to TRBJ2-5; D is possibly TRBD2 (5 bases). This CDR3 has 12 amino acids. Germline V gene data show CDR1 as GTSNPN and CDR2 as SVGIG (reference sequence). With 2 bases removed from V and 3 bases from J, the gap between germline ends came to 7 bases. In DNA form, the CDR3 reads TGTGCCTGGAGTAGCGGAGAAGAGACCCAGTACTTC. This gives the protein CAWSSGEETQYF.

This chain's CDR3 is CASIGQGRGYTF. As DNA, the CDR3 is TGTGCCAGTATCGGACAGGGCCGGGGCTACACCTTC. This rearrangement joins TRBV6-5 to TRBJ1-2; 8 bases are a match to TRBD1. V gave up 9 bases and J gave up 8 bases; unmatched junction bases: 8. Germline CDR1 is MNHEY and CDR2 is SVGAGI. This CDR3 spans 12 amino acids.

V gene TRBV1 combines with J gene TRBJ2-3; the table's D call, TRBD2, has no DNA check behind it. TRBV1 is described as a pseudogene. The CDR3 totals 16 residues. The DNA for the CDR3 is TGCACCAGCAGCCAAATAGCGGGAGGTAGCACAGATACGCAGTATTTT. Translating gives CTSSQIAGGSTDTQYF.

This clone was recorded once. The rearrangement uses TRBV29-1 and TRBJ2-1, with no clear D. From germline, CDR1 is SQVTM and CDR2 ANQGSEA. Trimming removed 3 bases from V and 3 bases from J, with 9 bases in between. This CDR3 has 13 residues. The CDR3 sequence: CSVEVEVYNEQFF. The CDR3 DNA sequence: TGCAGCGTTGAGGTAGAAGTCTACAATGAGCAGTTCTTC.

The chain recombines TRBV5-6 with TRBJ2-3; 8 bases map to TRBD2. Germline CDR1 SGHDT, CDR2 YYEEEE. J was trimmed by 3 bases and V by 7 bases; bases with no gene match: 4. The CDR3 length is 13 residues. The CDR3 spells CASAPGGTDTQYF. The CDR3 bases are TGTGCCAGCGCCCCGGGGGGGACAGATACGCAGTATTTT.

The chain's CDR3 is CASSQTTGVGNTIYF. In DNA, the CDR3 is TGCGCCAGCAGCCAAACCACAGGGGTCGGAAACACCATATATTTT. J is TRBJ1-3 and V is TRBV4-3, with 7 bases that match TRBD1. Germline V lookup: CDR1 LGHNA, CDR2 YSLEER. The CDR3 runs 15 residues. J gave up 4 bases and V 2 bases, and 5 bases lay outside the gene matches.

V gene TRBV7-3 combines with J gene TRBJ2-1; 8 bases match TRBD2. J was trimmed by 0 bases and V by 0 bases; bases with no gene match: 7. Germline CDR1 is SGHTA and CDR2 is FQGTGA. CDR3 length: 18 residues. CDR3 loop: CASSLTYTGTSSYNEQFF. The CDR3 nucleotides are TGTGCCAGCAGCTTAACCTATACCGGGACTAGCTCCTACAATGAGCAGTTCTTC.

This clone came up once. V and J are TRBV14 and TRBJ2-7; D perhaps matches TRBD2 (5 bases). CDR1 is SGHDN and CDR2 is FVKESK in the germline V gene. V gave up 4 bases and J gave up 6 bases, with 13 bases separating them. The CDR3 runs 13 residues. The CDR3 nucleotides read TGTGCCAGCAGCCGCACTCTAGGGAGCGAGCAGTACTTC. Translated, it gives CASSRTLGSEQYF.

In its sample, this clone was seen a few times. This chain joins TRBV30 and TRBJ2-1; maybe TRBD2 (6 bases). CDR1 is GTSNPN, CDR2 SVGIG, per germline (reference sequence). The CDR3 runs to 15 residues. The germline V and J ends were trimmed by 3 bases and 6 bases, with 18 bases remaining between them. The CDR3 region has the DNA TGTGCCTGGAGCCGCCTACTATCAGCGGGCAATGAGCAGTTCTTC. This sequence encodes CAWSRLLSAGNEQFF.

This chain connects TRBV6-5 to TRBJ1-2, with D uncertain. The CDR3 has 14 amino acids. V dropped 6 bases and J dropped 4 bases, with 15 bases sitting between them. The V gene's germline CDR1 is MNHEY and CDR2 SVGAGI. This chain's CDR3 is CASSPMEEGYGYTF. CDR3 sequence (DNA): TGTGCCAGCAGCCCGATGGAGGAGGGCTATGGCTACACCTTC.

This clone was seen only a few times. The V and J genes are TRBV5-1 and TRBJ1-2, with D possibly being TRBD1 (5 bases). V lost 0 bases to trimming and J lost 9 bases, with 15 bases between them. The CDR3 is made up of 14 amino acids. The V gene's germline CDR1 is SGHRS and CDR2 YFSETQ. The CDR3 loop is CASSLEGRVISYTF. CDR3 coding DNA: TGCGCCAGCAGCTTGGAGGGCAGGGTAATAAGCTACACCTTC.

The J gene is TRBJ2-7, the V gene TRBV6-1; D is perhaps TRBD1 (5 bases). Germline CDR1 reads MNHNS; CDR2 reads SASEGT. The CDR3 runs to 15 residues. The V gene lost 3 bases and the J gene lost 5 bases, with 17 bases spanning the gap. The CDR3 DNA reads as TGTGCCAGCAGTGAGGCCGGGTACAGGCTGGACGAGCAGTACTTC. This codes for CASSEAGYRLDEQYF.

On this clone itself: The junction departs from the called germline gene at one end, perhaps through a read error. The chain is built from TRBV11-1 and TRBJ1-2; 7 bases are shared with TRBD1. The CDR3 loop spans 15 amino acids. Germline CDR1 is SGHAT and CDR2 is FQDESV (reference sequence). In DNA, the CDR3 is TGTGCCAGCACCTTAGACAGGGTATCCAACTATGGCTACACCTTC. This encodes CASTLDRVSNYGYTF.

The chain uses TRBV18 and TRBJ1-4; 8 nucleotides line up with TRBD1. CDR3 size: 14 residues. Looked up from germline, CDR1 is KGHSH and CDR2 is LQKENI. J gave up 7 bases and V 3 bases, and 4 bases lay outside the gene matches. CDR3 region: CASSPVQGVEKLFF. The CDR3 nucleotides are TGTGCCAGCTCACCGGTACAGGGGGTTGAAAAACTGTTTTTT.

The rearrangement uses TRBV9 and TRBJ2-5; tentatively, D is TRBD2 (7 bases). Trimming removed 4 bases from V and 7 bases from J, with 20 bases in between. The CDR3 is 15 residues long. In germline, CDR1 is SGDLS, CDR2 YYNGEE. The CDR3 DNA is TGTGCCAGCAGCCCCCGGGGGGCCGGAGGAGGGACCCAGTACTTC. This sequence encodes CASSPRGAGGGTQYF.

This chain connects TRBV6-1 to TRBJ2-1, with D unclear. V lost 3 bases and J lost 9, with 15 bases in between. CDR3 size: 14 residues. Germline values: CDR1 MNHNS, CDR2 SASEGT. Here the CDR3 reads CASSDMARVGEQFF. The CDR3 coding sequence is TGTGCCAGCAGTGATATGGCTAGAGTGGGTGAGCAGTTCTTC.

This chain joins TRBV18 and TRBJ1-4, with 8 positions matching TRBD1. V gave up 2 bases and J gave up 8 bases; unmatched junction bases: 7. CDR1 is KGHSH and CDR2 is LQKENI in the germline V gene. The CDR3 sequence is 15 residues long. CDR3 nucleotides: TGTGCCAGCTCACCAATCGGACAGGGAGGGGAAAAACTGTTTTTT. Its translation is CASSPIGQGGEKLFF.

J is TRBJ2-3 and V is TRBV27; tentatively, D is TRBD2 (5 bases). The V gene lost 10 bases and the J gene lost 6 bases, with 14 bases spanning the gap. Germline CDR1 and CDR2: MNHEY and SMNVEV (reference sequence). The CDR3 totals 12 residues. This CDR3 is CATSLEADTQYF. The CDR3 DNA reads as TGTGCCACCTCACTGGAGGCCGATACGCAGTATTTT.

This clone was picked up one time. The chain recombines TRBV7-6 with TRBJ2-5; D ambiguous. This CDR3 region has 13 residues. Germline V gene lookup returns CDR1 SGHVS and CDR2 FNYEAQ. V lost 5 bases, J lost 3 bases, and 10 bases lay in between. CDR3 coding DNA: TGTGCCAGCAGCCAAGACATTGAAGAGACCCAGTACTTC. It translates to CASSQDIEETQYF.